This entry lists 23 T cell receptor beta chains sequenced from one sample in a study of shared clonotypes between healthy human individuals. Assay: immunoSEQ multiplex PCR; the TCRdb copy retains only in-frame clones and omits some. The repertoire holds about 330,000 clones, with roughly 84% as singletons. Sequencing was carried out using memory CD8+ T cells sorted from blood. The subset here: CD45RO+ cells pooled with CCR7-negative TemRA cells. All receptors come from a man younger than 35 in good health.

The CDR3 DNA follows: TGTGCCAGCAGCCCCCCGGGACCGCCAGGGGACGAGCAGTACTTC. This codes for CASSPPGPPGDEQYF. The chain is built from TRBV7-9 and TRBJ2-7; TRBD1 might be the D (6 bases). The length of the CDR3 is 15 residues. Germline loops: CDR1 SEHNR, CDR2 FQNEAQ (reference sequence). Trimming stripped 5 bases from V and 5 bases from J, with 19 bases between.

V gene TRBV4-1 combines with J gene TRBJ2-2; D is possibly TRBD1 (6 bases). This CDR3 has 16 amino acids. Trimming stripped 2 bases from V and 0 bases from J, with 10 bases between. Germline V gives CDR1 MGHRA, CDR2 YSYEKL. The CDR3 bases are TGCGCCAGCAGCCAACTACAGGGACCGAACACCGGGGAGCTGTTTTTT. Amino acid sequence: CASSQLQGPNTGELFF.

This clone appeared once. This chain joins TRBV19 and TRBJ2-7; D gene unclear. The V gene's germline CDR1 is LNHDA and CDR2 SQIVND (reference sequence). Trimming removed 6 bases at V and 3 bases at J, with 12 bases between. The CDR3 is 13 amino acids. CDR3 in DNA: TGTGCCAGTAGCCCCCTTTTTGACTACGAGCAGTACTTC. It translates to CASSPLFDYEQYF.

V gene TRBV27 combines with J gene TRBJ2-7; D ambiguous. Trimming took 2 bases from V and 6 from J, leaving 11 bases between them. Germline CDR1 is MNHEY and CDR2 is SMNVEV (reference sequence). The CDR3 totals 13 residues. The CDR3 loop reads CASSLVPSGEQYF. The DNA for the CDR3 is TGTGCCAGCAGTTTAGTGCCGTCAGGCGAGCAGTACTTC.

As to this clone: A junction boundary mismatches the germline segment, possibly from a read error. This sequence joins TRBV2 and TRBJ1-5; 8 bases agree with TRBD1. CDR1 and CDR2 (germline): SNHLY, FYNNEI. The CDR3 has 16 residues. This CDR3 reads CVSSGEVQGGSQPQHF. The CDR3 DNA reads as TGTGTCAGCAGTGGGGAGGTACAGGGGGGAAGTCAGCCCCAGCATTTT. The whole variable domain, remainder taken from reference TRBV2 and TRBJ1-5, is EPEVTQTPSHQVTQMGQEVILRCVPISNHLYFYWYRQILGQKVEFLVSFYNNEISEKSEIFDDQFSVERPDGSNFTLKIRSTKLEDSAMYFCVSSGEVQGGSQPQHFGDGTRLSIL.

The rearrangement uses TRBV5-6 and TRBJ2-7; perhaps TRBD1 as D (6 bases). Germline V gives CDR1 SGHDT, CDR2 YYEEEE. Deletions cut 2 bases from V and 5 bases from J, with 14 bases between. CDR3 length: 14 amino acids. CDR3 sequence (DNA): TGTGCCAGCAGCTTTGGCAGGGGTAACCACGAGCAGTACTTC. Translated: CASSFGRGNHEQYF.

CDR3 sequence: CASSEIGSPYEQYF. CDR3 coding DNA: TGTGCCAGCAGTGAGATCGGCAGCCCCTACGAGCAGTACTTC. This chain links TRBV6-1 with TRBJ2-7; D is unresolved. The CDR3 sequence is 14 residues long. Germline CDR1 reads MNHNS; CDR2 reads SASEGT. V lost 3 bases, J lost 2 bases, and 11 bases lay in between.

Note on this clone: Other DNA sequences in this sample translate to the same CDR3. V usage is TRBV5-1 and J usage is TRBJ2-7; perhaps TRBD2 as D (5 bases). The CDR3 consists of 13 residues. The germline V and J ends were trimmed by 2 bases and 3 bases, with 9 bases remaining between them. CDR1 and CDR2 (germline): SGHRS, YFSETQ. The CDR3 nucleotides read TGCGCCAGCAGCTTAGCCGGGAACTACGAGCAGTACTTC. This translates into CASSLAGNYEQYF.

The chain is built from TRBV19 and TRBJ1-6; weak D call: TRBD1 (6 bases). The CDR3 spans 17 residues. The V gene's germline CDR1 is LNHDA and CDR2 SQIVND (reference sequence). Between the trimmed V and J ends, which lost 1 base and 11 bases, there was a span of 21 bases. The CDR3 loop reads CASSIGPWGAGSAPLHF. As DNA, the CDR3 is TGTGCCAGTAGTATAGGACCCTGGGGGGCTGGTTCGGCACCCCTCCACTTT.

The V call is TRBV2, the J call TRBJ1-1, with D hard to call. The V and J ends lost 3 bases and 1 base respectively, with 6 bases between them. This CDR3 is 13 amino acids long. Germline lookup yields CDR1 SNHLY and CDR2 FYNNEI. For the CDR3, the DNA is TGTGCCAGCAGTGAGTTCAGGAACACTGAAGCTTTCTTT. The encoded protein is CASSEFRNTEAFF.

The V gene is TRBV5-1, the J gene TRBJ2-7, with 12 positions matching TRBD1. The CDR3 has 17 amino acids. Germline V gene data show CDR1 as SGHRS and CDR2 as YFSETQ. J was trimmed by 3 bases and V by 1 base; bases with no gene match: 8. Here the CDR3 reads CASSLRDRGPLYYEQYF. For the CDR3, the DNA is TGCGCCAGCAGCTTGCGGGACAGGGGGCCTCTTTACTACGAGCAGTACTTC. Full variable domain (remainder filled in from reference TRBV5-1 and TRBJ2-7): KAGVTQTPRYLIKTRGQQVTLSCSPISGHRSVSWYQQTPGQGLQFLFEYFSETQRNKGNFPGRFSGRQFSNSRSEMNVSTLELGDSALYLCASSLRDRGPLYYEQYFGPGTRLTVT.

V is TRBV6-5 and J is TRBJ2-7; the D gene is possibly TRBD1 (6 bases). This CDR3 is built from 12 residues. CDR1 and CDR2 (germline): MNHEY, SVGAGI. V lost 5 bases to trimming and J lost 5 bases, with 10 bases between them. CDR3 nucleotides: TGTGCCAGCAGTCCCGGGACACACGAGCAGTACTTC. Protein: CASSPGTHEQYF.

This chain links TRBV10-3 with TRBJ1-2; 10 nucleotides line up with TRBD1. Germline trimming cut 2 bases from V and 6 bases from J; bases unmatched to any gene: 6. Germline loops: CDR1 ENHRY, CDR2 SYGVKD. This CDR3 spans 15 amino acids. The CDR3 sequence is CAISEHGQGGDGYTF. In nucleotides, the CDR3 is TGTGCCATCAGTGAGCACGGACAGGGGGGAGATGGCTACACCTTC.

About this clone itself: Additional DNA sequences in this sample encode the identical CDR3. V and J are TRBV7-9 and TRBJ2-3, with no clear D. Germline CDR1 SEHNR, CDR2 FQNEAQ (reference sequence). Trimming took off 0 bases at V and 0 bases at J, with 7 bases between the two ends. The CDR3 runs to 15 residues. Here the CDR3 DNA reads TGTGCCAGCAGCTTAGCGCAGGTTAGCACAGATACGCAGTATTTT. This translates into CASSLAQVSTDTQYF. The full variable domain, rest sourced from reference TRBV7-9 and TRBJ2-3, is DTGVSQNPRHKITKRGQNVTFRCDPISEHNRLYWYRQTLGQGPEFLTYFQNEAQLEKSRLLSDRFSAERPKGSFSTLEIQRTEQGDSAMYLCASSLAQVSTDTQYFGPGTRLTVL.

This chain links TRBV7-9 with TRBJ2-5; D unclear. CDR3 length: 16 amino acids. Trimming took off 1 base at V and 3 bases at J, with 15 bases between the two ends. CDR1 is SEHNR, CDR2 FQNEAQ, per germline (reference sequence). The CDR3 loop reads CASSLGGVRLEETQYF. The CDR3 DNA follows: TGTGCCAGCAGCTTAGGTGGGGTCAGGCTTGAAGAGACCCAGTACTTC.

The chain combines TRBV2 with TRBJ1-6; the D gene is possibly TRBD1 (6 bases). The germline V gene encodes CDR1 SNHLY and CDR2 FYNNEI. Trimming took 7 bases from V and 4 from J, leaving 20 bases between them. This CDR3 has 17 residues. The CDR3 reads CASTNRRGGSYNSPLHF. The CDR3 DNA is TGTGCCAGCACCAACCGTAGGGGGGGCTCTTATAATTCACCCCTCCACTTT.

The chain couples TRBV2 to TRBJ1-5; maybe TRBD1 (6 bases). The germline gives CDR1 SNHLY, CDR2 FYNNEI. The ends were cut back, 8 bases at V and 6 bases at J, with 23 bases in the middle. The CDR3 has 16 residues. As DNA, the CDR3 is TGTGCCAGCGAAGCAATGCGGGCAGGGGTAAGTCAGCCCCAGCATTTT. Its translation is CASEAMRAGVSQPQHF.

The V call is TRBV9, the J call TRBJ2-3, with 9 bases aligning to TRBD1. Germline V lookup: CDR1 SGDLS, CDR2 YYNGEE. Trimming at V came to 3 bases and at J to 6 bases, leaving 5 bases not matched to a gene. The CDR3 has 14 amino acids. The CDR3 loop is CASSEGQGTDTQYF. The CDR3, as DNA: TGTGCCAGCAGCGAGGGACAGGGAACCGATACGCAGTATTTT.

The chain employs TRBV7-9 and TRBJ1-1; no reliable D call. This CDR3 has 14 residues. Germline V gene data show CDR1 as SEHNR and CDR2 as FQNEAQ (reference sequence). The V and J ends lost 1 base and 3 bases respectively, with 9 bases between them. The CDR3 DNA is TGTGCCAGCAGCTTAGGTTTTCAGGACACTGAAGCTTTCTTT. The encoded protein is CASSLGFQDTEAFF.

V usage is TRBV7-8 and J usage is TRBJ2-7; D may be TRBD1 or TRBD2 (5 bases each). V was trimmed by 5 bases and J by 2 bases, leaving 19 bases between them. The CDR3 runs to 16 residues. Germline values: CDR1 SGHVS, CDR2 FQNEAQ. The CDR3: CASSPGRGRRAYEQYF. DNA for the CDR3: TGTGCCAGCAGCCCTGGAAGGGGACGGCGAGCCTACGAGCAGTACTTC. The whole variable domain, filled in from reference TRBV7-8 and TRBJ2-7, reads GAGVSQSPRYKVAKRGQDVALRCDPISGHVSLFWYQQALGQGPEFLTYFQNEAQLDKSGLPSDRFFAERPEGSVSTLKIQRTQQEDSAVYLCASSPGRGRRAYEQYFGPGTRLTVT.

This clone was counted a few times. The sample contains more than one DNA sequence encoding this CDR3. V is TRBV19 and J is TRBJ2-3; TRBD1 aligns across 8 bases. The V segment lost 3 bases and the J segment 0 bases; nucleotides outside the gene matches: 2. The CDR3 is 15 residues long. CDR1 LNHDA and CDR2 SQIVND come from the germline V gene (reference sequence). The chain's CDR3 is CASSMDRASTDTQYF. The CDR3 DNA is TGTGCCAGTAGTATGGACAGGGCGAGCACAGATACGCAGTATTTT.

The genes are TRBV27 and TRBJ1-2; 10 nucleotides align to TRBD1. The germline V gene has CDR1 MNHEY and CDR2 SMNVEV (reference sequence). CDR3 size: 15 residues. The V and J ends lost 2 bases and 3 bases, in that order; junction bases with no gene match: 3. CDR3 loop: CASSLLGQGDYGYTF. In DNA, the CDR3 is TGTGCCAGCAGTTTACTTGGACAGGGGGACTATGGCTACACCTTC.

This clone appeared a single time. This CDR3 reads CASSQVWGRVHEQYF. CDR3 DNA sequence: TGCGCCAGCAGCCAAGTCTGGGGTAGGGTTCACGAGCAGTACTTC. The chain is built from TRBV4-1 and TRBJ2-7; D gene uncertain. The CDR3 is made up of 15 amino acids. Trimming removed 1 base at V and 5 bases at J, with 15 bases between. The germline V gene has CDR1 MGHRA and CDR2 YSYEKL.